Here is one T cell receptor beta chain with its context. Its specific antigen is unknown. Base qualities are missing; no much larger clone stands one base away. This specimen comes from a study of cytomegalovirus exposure and HLA in healthy donors (dated by TCRdb to 2015 to 2018). Notes on the research overall: According to a later analysis, one platform produced both the 120 validation repertoires and the 550 to 800 repertoires of the first cohort. The study aimed to test whether cataloging public T cell receptors could reveal signatures of past pathogen exposure. In addition to the first cohort of 650 to 750 subjects, a separate validation cohort of 120 different subjects was used. To predict cytomegalovirus infection status, the study combined high-throughput TCR immunosequencing, statistical association of individual TCRs with disease status, and machine learning.

Via the germline V gene (reference sequence), CDR1 is GTSNPN and CDR2 SVGIG. Inclusive of the bounding cysteine and phenylalanine, the CDR3 is 15 residues long. Of the read, only the CDR3 DNA is kept; its 45 bases are in frame from base 1. V loses 0 bases at its end and J loses 5 bases; junction bases beyond the gene matches: 9. Donors formed part of the validation cohort, which comprised 120 subjects and was distinct from the first cohort of under 850 subjects. Study-wide findings and limitations: A few of the identified cytomegalovirus-associated TCR beta chains were confirmed in vitro to be specific for cytomegalovirus antigens. In a later analysis, TCRs clustered in the first cohort were found to also tend to co-occur in the 130 or so validation repertoires, with 85% to 95% of cluster scores above 0. A total of 164 TCR beta chains were listed by the study as associated with cytomegalovirus. It was suggested by the authors that the approach could potentially be generalized to other disease states and immunological phenotypes. All 130 or so repertoires were used to score co-occurrence in the validation cohort in a later analysis, because that analysis had no HLA typing for the cohort. Across donors, most TCR sequences were observed very rarely, whereas some public TCRs were present in many individuals. The classifier was reported to diagnose cytomegalovirus status with high specificity and sensitivity in both the original and validation cohorts.

Libraries came from the immunoSEQ multiplex PCR assay. The authors' pipeline ran thus. A statistical classification framework was built to diagnose cytomegalovirus status from the catalog of TCR beta chain sequences. The immuneACCESS repertoire file appears here via TCRdb, limited to in-frame rearrangements. These files lack a portion of the clones; in checked studies, under half of the deficit traces to unresolved V genes, and the cause of the others is not known. That table gives V, J and clone size, and the DNA gave D and trimming. Across this sample there are hundreds of thousands of clones, with approximately 90% seen only once. The ten largest account for under 0.9% of the sample.

Input material: PBMCs. The chain joins TRBV30 to TRBJ2-7; TRBD2 fits 8 bases in the junction. This TCR was recovered from a woman between 18 and 29 years old in good health and CMV-seronegative. The bases are TGTGCCTGGAGTGTACTTAAGCGGGAGAAGGACGAGCAGTACTTC. Translated, this is CAWSVLKREKDEQYF.